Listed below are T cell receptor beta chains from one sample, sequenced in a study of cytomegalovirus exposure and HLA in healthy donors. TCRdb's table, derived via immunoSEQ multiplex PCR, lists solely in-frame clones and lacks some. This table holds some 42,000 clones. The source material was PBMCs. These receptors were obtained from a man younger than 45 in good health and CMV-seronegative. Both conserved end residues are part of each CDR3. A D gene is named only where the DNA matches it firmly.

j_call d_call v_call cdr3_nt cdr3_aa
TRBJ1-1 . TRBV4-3 TGCGCCAGCAGCCAAGATATTGGGGGGGGTGAAGCTTTCTTT CASSQDIGGGEAFF
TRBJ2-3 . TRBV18 TGTGCCAGCTCACCACCAGCTAGATACACAGATACGCAGTATTTT CASSPPARYTDTQYF
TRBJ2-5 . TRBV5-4 TGTGCCAGCAGCTTGAGTCCGAGAGGAGAGACCCAGTACTTC CASSLSPRGETQYF
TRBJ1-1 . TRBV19 TGTGCCAGTAGTCAGACAGGACGGAACACTGAAGCTTTCTTT CASSQTGRNTEAFF
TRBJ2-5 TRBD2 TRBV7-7 TGTGCCAGCAGCCCCCGGACTAGCGAGTACCAAGAGACCCAGTACTTC CASSPRTSEYQETQYF
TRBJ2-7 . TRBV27 TGTGCCAGCAGTCCACGGGTTAGCTACGAGCAGTACTTC CASSPRVSYEQYF
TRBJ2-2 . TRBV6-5 TGTGCCAGCAAACAGGGATGGGTGAACACCGGGGAGCTGTTTTTT CASKQGWVNTGELFF
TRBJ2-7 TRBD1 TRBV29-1 TGCAGCGTGGAGAATGGACAGGGCAACGAGCAGTACTTC CSVENGQGNEQYF
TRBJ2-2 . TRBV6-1 TGTGCCAGCAAAAAAAGCGCCTACACCGGGGAGCTGTTTTTT CASKKSAYTGELFF
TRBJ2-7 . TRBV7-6 TGTGCCAGCAGCTTAGGACAGCACTACGAGCAGTACTTC CASSLGQHYEQYF
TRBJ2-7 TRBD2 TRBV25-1 TGTGCCAGCAGTGACGACCAGCGGGAGGACGAGCACGAGCAGTACTTC CASSDDQREDEHEQYF
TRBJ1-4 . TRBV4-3 TGCGCCAGCAGCCAAGGGGGCGGACGAGGTGAAAAACTGTTTTTT CASSQGGGRGEKLFF
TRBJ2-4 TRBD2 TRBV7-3 TGTGCCAGCAGTAGCGGACTAGCGTCGGACATTCAGTACTTC CASSSGLASDIQYF
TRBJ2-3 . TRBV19 TGTGCCAGTAGTGAACAGGTGTCAGATACGCAGTATTTT CASSEQVSDTQYF
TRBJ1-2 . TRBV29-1 TGCAGCGTTGGACCGGGGGTCTATGGCTACACCTTC CSVGPGVYGYTF
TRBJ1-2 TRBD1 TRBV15 TGTGCCACCAGCAGAGGACAGGGGTACTATGGCTACACCTTC CATSRGQGYYGYTF
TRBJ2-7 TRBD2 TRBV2 TGTGCCAGCAGCGGGAGGTACGAGCAGTACTTC CASSGRYEQYF
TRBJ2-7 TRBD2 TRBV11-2 TGTGCCAGCAGCTGGACTAGCGGGGATTACGAGCAGTACTTC CASSWTSGDYEQYF
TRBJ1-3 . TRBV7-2 TGTGCCAGCAGCTTAGGGCGGGGAAACACCATATATTTT CASSLGRGNTIYF
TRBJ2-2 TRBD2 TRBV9 TGTGCCAGCAGCTTTAGCGGGAGTTGGAACACCGGGGAGCTGTTTTTT CASSFSGSWNTGELFF
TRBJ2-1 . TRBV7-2 TGTGCCAGCAGCCAGAGGACAGAGCAGTTCTTC CASSQRTEQFF
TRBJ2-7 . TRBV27 TGTGCCAGCAGTTTAGGCGGCGGGGTCTTGGAGCAGTACTTC CASSLGGGVLEQYF
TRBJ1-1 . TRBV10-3 TGTGCCATCAGTGAGGATAAGGGGACATGGACTGAAGCTTTCTTT CAISEDKGTWTEAFF
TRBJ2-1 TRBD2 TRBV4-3 TGCGCCAGCAGCCAACCCGGGACTAGCTACAATGAGCAGTTCTTC CASSQPGTSYNEQFF
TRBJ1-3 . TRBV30 TGTGCCTGGAGTGTTTCAGGGTTTAACTCTGGAAACACCATATATTTT CAWSVSGFNSGNTIYF
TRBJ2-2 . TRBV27 TGTGCCAGCAGTTTATCTCGGGGTAGTGACACCGGGGAGCTGTTTTTT CASSLSRGSDTGELFF
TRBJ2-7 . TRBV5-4 TGTGCCAGCAGCCCACAGGGTACTGACGAGCAGTACTTC CASSPQGTDEQYF
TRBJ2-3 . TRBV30 TGTGCCTGGAGTGCGTTACTAGCAGATACGCAGTATTTT CAWSALLADTQYF
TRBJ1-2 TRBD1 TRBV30 TGTGCCTGGAGAAAAGTCCGGACAGGGGTTGGCTACACCTTC CAWRKVRTGVGYTF
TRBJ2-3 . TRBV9 TGTGCCAGCAGCGTAGAATGGGTGGAGGGAGATACGCAGTATTTT CASSVEWVEGDTQYF
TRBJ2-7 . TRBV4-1 TGCGCCAGCAGCCAGATACAGTTTGACGAGCAGTACTTC CASSQIQFDEQYF
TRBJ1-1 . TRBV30 TGTGCCTGGAGTGTACGAGAGAACACTGAAGCTTTCTTT CAWSVRENTEAFF
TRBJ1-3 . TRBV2 TGTGCCAGCAGTGGACAGTACCCTGGAAACACCATATATTTT CASSGQYPGNTIYF
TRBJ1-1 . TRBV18 TGTGCCAGCTCACCACGAGGCGCGGAGACTGAAGCTTTCTTT CASSPRGAETEAFF
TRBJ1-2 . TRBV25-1 TGTGCCAGCAGTGAAACAAGGGGTGGCTACACCTTC CASSETRGGYTF
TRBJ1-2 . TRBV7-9 TGTGCCAGCAGCTTGACCCTGACAACGCTTAACTATGGCTACACCTTC CASSLTLTTLNYGYTF
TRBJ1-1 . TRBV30 TGTGCCTGGAGTGTGTTGGGGGCAGGGACTGAAGCTTTCTTT CAWSVLGAGTEAFF
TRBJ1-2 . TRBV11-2 TGTGCCAGCAGCTCCGAGGTCTATGGCTACACCTTC CASSSEVYGYTF
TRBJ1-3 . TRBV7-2 TGTGCCAGCAGCTTGACAGAGCCCTTCTCTGGAAACACCATATATTTT CASSLTEPFSGNTIYF
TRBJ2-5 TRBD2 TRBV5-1 TGCGCCAGCAGCTTGGTTGCGGGAGAAGAGACCCAGTACTTC CASSLVAGEETQYF
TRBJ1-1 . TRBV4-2 TGTGCCAGCAGCCCAGAGACAGCGTCGACTGAAGCTTTCTTT CASSPETASTEAFF
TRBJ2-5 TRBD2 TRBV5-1 TGCGCCAGCAGCCGCGTACCACCCTCAGCGGGAGGGCAAGAGACCCAGTACTTC CASSRVPPSAGGQETQYF
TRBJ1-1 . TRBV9 TGTGTCAGCAGCGTAGAACAGTTGAGTGAAGCTTTCTTT CVSSVEQLSEAFF
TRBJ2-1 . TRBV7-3 TGTGCCAGCAGCTTAACGTTGTCGGGCTCCTACAATGAGCAGTTCTTC CASSLTLSGSYNEQFF
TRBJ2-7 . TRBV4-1 TGCGCCAGCAGCCATCTGGACAAGTCCGAGCAGTACTTC CASSHLDKSEQYF
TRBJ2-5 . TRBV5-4 TGTGCCAGCAGCTTCCCCCAGGGATCCCAAGAGACCCAGTACTTC CASSFPQGSQETQYF
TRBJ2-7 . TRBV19 TGTGCCAGTAGTCAGGTCGGTCCCTACGAGCAGTACTTC CASSQVGPYEQYF